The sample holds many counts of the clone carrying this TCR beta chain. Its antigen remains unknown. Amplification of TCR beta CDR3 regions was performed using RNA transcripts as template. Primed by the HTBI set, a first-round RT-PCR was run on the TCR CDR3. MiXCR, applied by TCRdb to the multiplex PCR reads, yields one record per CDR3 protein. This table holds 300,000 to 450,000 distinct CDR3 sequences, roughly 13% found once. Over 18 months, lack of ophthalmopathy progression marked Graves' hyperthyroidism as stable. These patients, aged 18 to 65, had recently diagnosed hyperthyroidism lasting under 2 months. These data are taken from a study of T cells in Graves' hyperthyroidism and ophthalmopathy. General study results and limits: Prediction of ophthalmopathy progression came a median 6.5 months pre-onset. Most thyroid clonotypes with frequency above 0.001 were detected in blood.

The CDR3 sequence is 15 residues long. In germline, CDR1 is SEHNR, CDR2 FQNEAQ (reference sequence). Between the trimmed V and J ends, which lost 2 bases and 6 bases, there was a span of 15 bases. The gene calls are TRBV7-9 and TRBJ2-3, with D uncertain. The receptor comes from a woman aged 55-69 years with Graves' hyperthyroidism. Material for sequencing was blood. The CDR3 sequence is CASSLLVDPGDTQYF. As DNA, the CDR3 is TGTGCCAGCAGCTTACTCGTCGACCCCGGGGATACGCAGTATTTT.